These T cell receptor beta chains were read from a single sample in a study of cytomegalovirus exposure and HLA in healthy donors. Repertoires were generated with immunoSEQ multiplex PCR, while TCRdb's copy carries only in-frame clones and drops some. The data hold 250,000 to 350,000 clones, with roughly 85% observed a single time. The sequenced sample consisted of PBMCs. These receptors all stem from a man aged 35-49 years in good health and CMV-seropositive. The CDR3 runs from the conserved cysteine through the conserved F or W. A D gene is named only where the DNA matches it firmly. Some rows mark clone size as missing; the rest say once, few, many or name a class of expanded clone.

v_call	d_call	cdr3_length	j_call	clone_size	cdr3_nt	cdr3_aa
TRBV5-1	NA	15	TRBJ2-6	NA	TGCGCCAGCAGCCTCGAGGGCGCTGGGGCCAACGTCCTGACTTTC	CASSLEGAGANVLTF
TRBV9	NA	19	TRBJ1-3	once	TGTGCCAGCAGCGTAGAGGGGGGGAACACAGGGACTGCTGGAAACACCATATATTTT	CASSVEGGNTGTAGNTIYF
TRBV28	NA	15	TRBJ1-1	NA	TGTGCCAGCCGCCAAGGGGGACCCGTGTACACTGAAGCTTTCTTT	CASRQGGPVYTEAFF
TRBV18	NA	15	TRBJ1-1	NA	TGTGCCAGCTCCCCCAGGACAGTGGAGAACACTGAAGCTTTCTTT	CASSPRTVENTEAFF
TRBV5-4	NA	13	TRBJ1-2	NA	TGTGCCAGCAGCCCTGGCAGGAACTATGGCTACACCTTC	CASSPGRNYGYTF
TRBV5-1	NA	14	TRBJ1-3	NA	TGCGCCAGCAGCCCGGGGGGCCCTGGAAACACCATATATTTT	CASSPGGPGNTIYF
TRBV6-1	NA	16	TRBJ1-1	NA	TGTGCCAGCAGTGAAGTTTACCGGGGGTTAGGAACTGAAGCTTTCTTT	CASSEVYRGLGTEAFF
TRBV5-4	TRBD2	14	TRBJ2-7	NA	TGTGCCAGCAGCCTCCGACTAGCGGGAGACGAGCAGTACTTC	CASSLRLAGDEQYF
TRBV7-8	TRBD2	16	TRBJ2-7	NA	TGTGCCAGCAGCTTCGGAGCGGGGCGGACCTCCTACGAGCAGTACTTC	CASSFGAGRTSYEQYF
TRBV7-9	TRBD1	13	TRBJ1-2	NA	TGTGCCAGCAGCCCAGGGGGCGCATATGGCTACACCTTC	CASSPGGAYGYTF
TRBV5-1	NA	15	TRBJ2-1	NA	TGCGCCAGCAGCTTACCGGGACTCCGTTCCAGAGAGCAGTTCTTC	CASSLPGLRSREQFF
TRBV27	NA	15	TRBJ2-7	NA	TGTGCCAGCAGTTTATCGGGTTCCGGGTACTACGGGCAGTACTTC	CASSLSGSGYYGQYF
TRBV10-1	TRBD2	14	TRBJ2-5	NA	TGCGCCAGCAAATCAATAGCGGGAGGGGAGACCCAGTACTTC	CASKSIAGGETQYF
TRBV19	NA	11	TRBJ1-1	NA	TGTGCCAGTAGGGCAGGCACTGAAGCTTTCTTT	CASRAGTEAFF
TRBV7-6	NA	16	TRBJ2-1	NA	TGTGCCAGCAGCCCGACAGGGGCGGGAGGGCGCGATGAGCAGTTCTTC	CASSPTGAGGRDEQFF
TRBV19	TRBD1	15	TRBJ1-2	NA	TGTGCCAGTAGTATAGATTATGGGACAGGGGATGGCTACACCTTC	CASSIDYGTGDGYTF
TRBV5-1	TRBD1	15	TRBJ2-7	NA	TGCGCCAGCAGCTTCACGACAGGGAGCTCCTACGAGCAGTACTTC	CASSFTTGSSYEQYF
TRBV18	TRBD1	15	TRBJ1-5	once	TGTGCCAGCTCTCCGGGACAGAATAGCAATCAGCCCCAGCATTTT	CASSPGQNSNQPQHF
TRBV4-1	NA	15	TRBJ2-7	NA	TGCGCCAGCAGCCAACCGGGACTGAGCTCCTACGAGCAGTACTTC	CASSQPGLSSYEQYF
TRBV7-9	NA	15	TRBJ1-1	NA	TGTGCCAGCAGCTTAGCGTGGAGCATGAACACTGAAGCTTTCTTT	CASSLAWSMNTEAFF
TRBV4-1	TRBD1	14	TRBJ2-3	NA	TGCGCCAGCAGACCTACAGGGGGAGCAGATACGCAGTATTTT	CASRPTGGADTQYF
TRBV6-5	NA	13	TRBJ2-4	few	TGTGCCAGCAGCACCGATCTGGGAGACATTCAGTACTTC	CASSTDLGDIQYF
TRBV28	NA	13	TRBJ2-7	NA	TGTGCCAGCAGTTCCGGGACAAGATACGAGCAGTACTTC	CASSSGTRYEQYF
TRBV7-9	TRBD1	14	TRBJ2-2	NA	TGTGCCAGCAGCTTCGGACAGGGCCCCGGGGAGCTGTTTTTT	CASSFGQGPGELFF
TRBV25-1	TRBD1	15	TRBJ1-4	NA	TGTGCCAGCACCAGGGGGGAAGGGGGAGCTGAAAAACTGTTTTTT	CASTRGEGGAEKLFF
TRBV19	NA	15	TRBJ1-2	NA	TGTGCCAGTATGAGGGCGGGGCAGGGAAGAGATGGCTACACCTTC	CASMRAGQGRDGYTF
TRBV14	NA	13	TRBJ1-3	NA	TGTGCCAGCAGCCAGAACAGCGGAAACACCATATATTTT	CASSQNSGNTIYF
TRBV6-6	NA	12	TRBJ2-7	NA	TGTGCCAGCAGTTACGAAACAGACGAGCAGTACTTC	CASSYETDEQYF
TRBV15	NA	13	TRBJ2-2	NA	TGTGCCACCAGCAGAGTCCCATCCGGGGAGCTGTTTTTT	CATSRVPSGELFF
TRBV28	TRBD2	14	TRBJ2-1	NA	TGTGCCAGCAGCTCCACCGGGACTAACAATGAGCAGTTCTTC	CASSSTGTNNEQFF
TRBV29-1	NA	11	TRBJ2-7	NA	TGCAGCGTTGAGGGGGGGGCCGAGCAGTACTTC	CSVEGGAEQYF